This T cell receptor beta chain was sequenced for a study of metastatic and nonmetastatic thyroid tumors. Turning to the study itself: The authors compared repertoires across blood and tumor or nodule tissue from malignant and benign thyroid patients.

About this clone itself: Its antigen is currently unknown.

The junction had 4 bases not matched to a gene; V was cut back by 6 bases and J by 2 bases. This CDR3 spans 14 amino acids. CDR1 is SQVTM, CDR2 ANQGSEA, per germline. Study outcomes and limitations: The study reportedly found significantly higher TCR beta diversity in malignant thyroid tumors than benign nodules, in blood and tumor.

Patients underwent thyroid surgery, and none had received any treatment before it. Authors' analysis steps: A classifier for distant metastasis in papillary thyroid cancer was constructed using CDR3 differences observed across clinicopathological groups. With MiXCR, TCRdb reprocessed the PCR reads. In this record, the V and J calls reflect TCRdb's handling and not the investigators' own analysis. The table lists around 30,000 clones, roughly 23% of them singletons. The source is a female donor with papillary thyroid cancer or a benign thyroid nodule (not recorded which). Some clones in this sample may be carry-over from other donors' samples. Sequencing used blood. The genes are TRBV29-1 and TRBJ2-5; TRBD2 agrees at 12 bases. The CDR3 sequence: CSVRLAGEQETQYF. CDR3 in DNA: TGCAGCGTGCGACTAGCGGGGGAACAAGAGACCCAGTACTTC.